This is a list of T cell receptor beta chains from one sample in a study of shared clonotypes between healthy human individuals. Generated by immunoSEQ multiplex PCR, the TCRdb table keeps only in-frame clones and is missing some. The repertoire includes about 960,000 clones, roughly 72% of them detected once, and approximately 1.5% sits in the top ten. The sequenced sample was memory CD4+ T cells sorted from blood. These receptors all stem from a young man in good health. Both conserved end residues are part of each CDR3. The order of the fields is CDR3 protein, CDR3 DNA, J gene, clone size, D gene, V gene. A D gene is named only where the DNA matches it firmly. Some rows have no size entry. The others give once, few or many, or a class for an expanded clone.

CDR3aa: CAWRRAGVGSYEQYF
CDR3nt: TGTGCCTGGAGACGTGCGGGCGTGGGCTCCTACGAGCAGTACTTC
j_gene: TRBJ2-7
abundance: .
d_gene: .
v_gene: TRBV30

CDR3aa: CASSYRDSYEQYF
CDR3nt: TGTGCCAGCAGTTACCGCGACTCCTACGAGCAGTACTTC
j_gene: TRBJ2-7
abundance: .
d_gene: .
v_gene: TRBV6-6

CDR3aa: CSVQAPGTEAFF
CDR3nt: TGCAGCGTTCAGGCTCCGGGTACTGAAGCTTTCTTT
j_gene: TRBJ1-1
abundance: .
d_gene: .
v_gene: TRBV29-1

CDR3aa: CASSSGTGPLYTF
CDR3nt: TGTGCCAGCAGTTCAGGGACAGGGCCACTCTACACCTTC
j_gene: TRBJ1-2
abundance: many
d_gene: TRBD1
v_gene: TRBV5-6

CDR3aa: CASSLTQDTSEQYF
CDR3nt: TGTGCCAGCAGCCTAACCCAGGACACCTCGGAGCAGTACTTC
j_gene: TRBJ2-7
abundance: few
d_gene: .
v_gene: TRBV7-9

CDR3aa: CASGATGSGNTIYF
CDR3nt: TGTGCCAGCGGCGCGACAGGCTCTGGAAACACCATATATTTT
j_gene: TRBJ1-3
abundance: .
d_gene: .
v_gene: TRBV25-1

CDR3aa: CAISESITLYNEQFF
CDR3nt: TGTGCCATCAGTGAGTCGATAACACTTTACAATGAGCAGTTCTTC
j_gene: TRBJ2-1
abundance: .
d_gene: .
v_gene: TRBV10-3

CDR3aa: CASSPGGAPTNEKLFF
CDR3nt: TGTGCCAGCAGCCCAGGGGGCGCGCCCACTAATGAAAAACTGTTTTTT
j_gene: TRBJ1-4
abundance: .
d_gene: TRBD1
v_gene: TRBV11-2

CDR3aa: CASRTQNSGNTIYF
CDR3nt: TGTGCCAGCAGGACACAGAACTCTGGAAACACCATATATTTT
j_gene: TRBJ1-3
abundance: .
d_gene: .
v_gene: TRBV6-1

CDR3aa: CASWDPYLRGTTDTQYF
CDR3nt: TGCGCCAGCTGGGACCCTTACCTGCGGGGGACTACAGATACGCAGTATTTT
j_gene: TRBJ2-3
abundance: many
d_gene: TRBD2
v_gene: TRBV10-2

CDR3aa: CASSLSGVPEQYF
CDR3nt: TGTGCCAGCAGCTTATCCGGGGTCCCCGAGCAGTACTTC
j_gene: TRBJ2-7
abundance: .
d_gene: .
v_gene: TRBV5-4

CDR3aa: CASSSYRDTGELFF
CDR3nt: TGTGCCAGCAGCAGCTACAGGGACACCGGGGAGCTGTTTTTT
j_gene: TRBJ2-2
abundance: few
d_gene: .
v_gene: TRBV2

CDR3aa: CAISEWNYSPLHF
CDR3nt: TGTGCCATCAGTGAGTGGAACTATTCACCCCTCCACTTT
j_gene: TRBJ1-6
abundance: .
d_gene: .
v_gene: TRBV10-3

CDR3aa: CASSPGASLLQETQYF
CDR3nt: TGCGCCAGCAGCCCCGGGGCTAGCCTTCTACAAGAGACCCAGTACTTC
j_gene: TRBJ2-5
abundance: .
d_gene: .
v_gene: TRBV5-1

CDR3aa: CASSPATGGAYNEQFF
CDR3nt: TGTGCCAGCTCACCGGCGACAGGGGGCGCATACAATGAGCAGTTCTTC
j_gene: TRBJ2-1
abundance: few
d_gene: TRBD1
v_gene: TRBV18

CDR3aa: CASTPRGDTQYF
CDR3nt: TGTGCCAGCACACCCAGGGGAGATACGCAGTATTTT
j_gene: TRBJ2-3
abundance: .
d_gene: .
v_gene: TRBV28

CDR3aa: CASSLWRQITDTQYF
CDR3nt: TGTGCCAGCAGCTTATGGAGACAGATCACAGATACGCAGTATTTT
j_gene: TRBJ2-3
abundance: .
d_gene: .
v_gene: TRBV7-2

CDR3aa: CASSRDVETQYF
CDR3nt: TGTGCCAGCAGCCGGGACGTAGAGACCCAGTACTTC
j_gene: TRBJ2-5
abundance: .
d_gene: .
v_gene: TRBV6-5